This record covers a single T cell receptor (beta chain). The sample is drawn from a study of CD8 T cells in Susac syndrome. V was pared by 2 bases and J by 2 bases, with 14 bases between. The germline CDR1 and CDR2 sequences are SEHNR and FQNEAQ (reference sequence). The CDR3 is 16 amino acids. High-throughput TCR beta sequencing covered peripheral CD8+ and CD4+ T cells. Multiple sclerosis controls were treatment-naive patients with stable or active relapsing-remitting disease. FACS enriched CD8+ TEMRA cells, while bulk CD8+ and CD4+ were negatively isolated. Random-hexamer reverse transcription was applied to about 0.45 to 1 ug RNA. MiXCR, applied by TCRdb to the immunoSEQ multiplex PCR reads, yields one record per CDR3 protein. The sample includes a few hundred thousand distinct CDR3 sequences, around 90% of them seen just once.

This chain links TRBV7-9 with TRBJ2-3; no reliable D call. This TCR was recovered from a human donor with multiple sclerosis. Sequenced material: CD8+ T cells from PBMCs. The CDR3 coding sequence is TGTGCCAGCAGCTTATGGGGTCTCGACTCCACAGATACGCAGTATTTT. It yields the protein CASSLWGLDSTDTQYF.